What follows describes a single T cell receptor (beta chain). Trimming cost V 4 bases and J 6 bases; bases outside gene matches: 2. This CDR3 region has 14 residues. Germline-derived CDR1 and CDR2 are MNHNY and SVGAGI (reference sequence). Data came from immunoSEQ multiplex PCR; TCRdb stores just in-frame clones and leaves some out. Of about 170,000 clones listed, roughly 84% are singletons. This sample stems from a study of blood T cell repertoires in COVID-19. The wider study: Both acute and convalescent COVID-19 samples were obtained from the United States, Italy and Spain.

The chain employs TRBV6-6 and TRBJ1-4; 10 nucleotides agree with TRBD1. What was sequenced was peripheral blood. This sequence originates from a woman in her sixties with acute or convalescent COVID-19. Written as DNA, the CDR3 is TGTGCCAGCAGTTCCGACAGGGGGCATGAAAAACTGTTTTTT. Amino acids: CASSSDRGHEKLFF.